This T cell receptor beta chain was identified during a study of OX40 agonist ivuxolimab in advanced cancers. Study-wide context: Patients were under 90% male with ages roughly 23 to 79, mean 60. Overall study findings and caveats: Both CD4+ and CD8+ T cell populations in blood had undergone clonal expansion by week 6 at 0.1 to 3.0 mg/kg. No antigen was identified for the clonally expanded peripheral T cells.

In the case of this clone: What it binds is unknown.

The germline V gene encodes CDR1 MDHEN and CDR2 SYDVKM. Trimming left V 6 bases short and J 6 bases short, with 14 bases between. This CDR3 is 14 amino acids long. Exclusion of a patient followed from autoimmune disease history or systemic immunosuppression. Generated by immunoSEQ multiplex PCR, the TCRdb table keeps only in-frame clones and is missing some. The table includes around 58,000 clones, around nine tenths detected once. V usage is TRBV28 and J usage is TRBJ2-2; TRBD1 might be the D (6 bases). This receptor was taken from an adult with an advanced solid tumor such as melanoma, head and neck, liver or kidney cancer. The sequences come from CD4+ or CD8+ T cells sorted from blood, collected in a trial of the OX40 agonist ivuxolimab. The CDR3 coding sequence is TGTGCCAGCAGCTCCTTTCAGGGGTCCGGGGAGCTGTTTTTT. This encodes CASSSFQGSGELFF.